These 11 T cell receptor beta chains were all obtained from the same sample, sequenced in a study of CD8 T cells in ankylosing spondylitis. Each CDR3 protein is one row after TCRdb ran MiXCR on the 5' RACE reads. The data show more than 6,500 distinct CDR3 sequences, roughly 8.7% seen once. Sequenced input: blood, either unsorted or a sorted T cell fraction (not recorded which). Receptors were obtained from a male donor with ankylosing spondylitis or in good health (not recorded which).

J is TRBJ2-3 and V is TRBV9; tentative D call: TRBD2 (5 bases). This CDR3 has 14 amino acids. V lost 5 bases and J lost 0, with 10 bases in between. Germline CDR1 reads SGDLS; CDR2 reads YYNGEE. CDR3 protein: CASSEGGSTDTQYF. In DNA form, the CDR3 reads TGTGCCAGCAGTGAGGGCGGTAGCACAGATACGCAGTATTTT.

This clonotype was detected a few times. The chain has TRBV9 and TRBJ2-1, with D unresolved. The CDR3 sequence is 13 residues long. CDR1 is SGDLS and CDR2 is YYNGEE in the germline V gene. V lost 0 bases and J lost 4, with 5 bases in between. CDR3 DNA: TGTGCCAGCAGCGTAGAGGATTACAATGAGCAGTTCTTC. Amino acid sequence: CASSVEDYNEQFF.

This clonotype is medium-sized within its sample. This chain joins TRBV9 and TRBJ2-5, with D possibly being TRBD1 (6 bases). Trimming stripped 3 bases from V and 2 bases from J, with 14 bases between. Germline values: CDR1 SGDLS, CDR2 YYNGEE. The CDR3 loop spans 15 amino acids. The CDR3 reads CASSAGTTVQETQYF. The CDR3 nucleotides read TGTGCCAGCAGCGCGGGGACAACCGTTCAAGAGACCCAGTACTTC.

There are a few counts of this clonotype. This chain joins TRBV9 and TRBJ1-6; TRBD1 matches at 8 bases. V was clipped by 4 bases and J by 7 bases; unmatched bases: 7. Germline CDR1 reads SGDLS; CDR2 reads YYNGEE. CDR3 length equals 15 residues. This chain's CDR3 is CASSFGTGGNSPLHF. The CDR3 DNA reads as TGTGCCAGCAGCTTTGGGACAGGAGGAAATTCACCCCTCCACTTT.

This clonotype was found many times. The chain combines TRBV9 with TRBJ1-4; 9 bases match TRBD1. CDR1 and CDR2 (germline): SGDLS, YYNGEE. The V gene end was trimmed by 4 bases and the J gene end by 8 bases; junction bases not matched to a gene: 3. The CDR3 loop spans 13 amino acids. The CDR3 loop reads CASSLGTGEKLFF. DNA of the CDR3: TGTGCCAGCAGCCTCGGGACAGGGGAAAAACTGTTTTTT.

The sample holds a few counts of this clonotype. The V call is TRBV5-1, the J call TRBJ2-1; TRBD2 might be the D (5 bases). Germline-derived CDR1 and CDR2 are SGHRS and YFSETQ. CDR3 size: 15 residues. V was shortened by 2 bases and J by 9 bases, with 18 bases between the two germline ends. The CDR3 is CASSLAVRASGEQFF. In DNA form, the CDR3 reads TGCGCCAGCAGCTTAGCGGTGAGGGCGTCGGGTGAGCAGTTCTTC. Combining the CDR3 with reference TRBV5-1 and TRBJ2-1 gives the whole variable domain KAGVTQTPRYLIKTRGQQVTLSCSPISGHRSVSWYQQTPGQGLQFLFEYFSETQRNKGNFPGRFSGRQFSNSRSEMNVSTLELGDSALYLCASSLAVRASGEQFFGPGTRLTVL.

In this sample, this clonotype is medium-sized (0.01 to 0.1%). This chain joins TRBV9 and TRBJ2-2; 7 bases fit TRBD1. The CDR3 totals 14 residues. Unmatched junction bases numbered 3, after V lost 3 bases and J lost 4 bases. Germline V gives CDR1 SGDLS, CDR2 YYNGEE. CDR3 amino acids: CASSEPGGTGELFF. CDR3 nucleotides: TGTGCCAGCAGCGAACCAGGGGGCACCGGGGAGCTGTTTTTT.

This clonotype counts as medium-sized (0.01 to 0.1%). The genes are TRBV9 and TRBJ2-1, with D possibly matching TRBD1 (5 bases). V dropped 4 bases and J dropped 6 bases, with 14 bases sitting between them. Germline V gives CDR1 SGDLS, CDR2 YYNGEE. CDR3 length equals 14 residues. The CDR3, as DNA: TGTGCCAGCAGCACAGTTGGGGCTGGCAATGAGCAGTTCTTC. It yields the protein CASSTVGAGNEQFF.

The sample holds many counts of this clonotype. V usage is TRBV21-1 and J usage is TRBJ2-1. TRBV21-1 is described as a pseudogene. The CDR3 spans 14 residues. The DNA of the CDR3 is TGTGCCAGCAGCGAACATATAAGGGACAATGAGCAGTTCTTC. It specifies CASSEHIRDNEQFF.

By frequency in the sample, this clonotype is medium-sized. The J gene is TRBJ1-1, the V gene TRBV9; 7 bases align to TRBD1. Germline-derived CDR1 and CDR2 are SGDLS and YYNGEE. This CDR3 spans 15 amino acids. V was clipped by 3 bases and J by 1 base; unmatched bases: 6. CDR3 sequence reads: CASSAEGGPNTEAFF. The CDR3 nucleotides are TGTGCCAGCAGCGCAGAAGGGGGCCCGAACACTGAAGCTTTCTTT.

The rearrangement links TRBV9 to TRBJ2-1; 9 bases agree with TRBD1. This CDR3 is built from 15 residues. CDR1 and CDR2 (germline): SGDLS, YYNGEE. V trimming: 4 bases; J trimming: 4 bases; junction bases outside the gene matches: 6. CDR3 nucleotide sequence: TGTGCCAGCAGCCCTACAGGGGGCCTTTACAATGAGCAGTTCTTC. Translating it yields CASSPTGGLYNEQFF. Full variable domain (rest looked up from reference TRBV9 and TRBJ2-1): DSGVTQTPKHLITATGQRVTLRCSPRSGDLSVYWYQQSLDQGLQFLIQYYNGEERAKGNILERFSAQQFPDLHSELNLSSLELGDSALYFCASSPTGGLYNEQFFGPGTRLTVL.